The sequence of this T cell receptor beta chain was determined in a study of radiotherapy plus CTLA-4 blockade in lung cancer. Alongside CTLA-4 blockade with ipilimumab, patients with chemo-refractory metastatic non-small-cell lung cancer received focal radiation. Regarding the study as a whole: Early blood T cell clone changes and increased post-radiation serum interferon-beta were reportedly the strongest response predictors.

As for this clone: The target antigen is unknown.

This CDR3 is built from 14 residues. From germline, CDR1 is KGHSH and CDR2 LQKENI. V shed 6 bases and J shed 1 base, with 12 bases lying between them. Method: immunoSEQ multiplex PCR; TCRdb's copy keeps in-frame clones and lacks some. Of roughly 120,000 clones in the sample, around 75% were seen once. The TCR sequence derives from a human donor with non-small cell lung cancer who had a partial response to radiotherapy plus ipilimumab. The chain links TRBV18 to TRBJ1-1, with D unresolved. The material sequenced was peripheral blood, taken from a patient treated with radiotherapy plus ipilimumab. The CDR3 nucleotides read TGTGCCAGCTCGTTAAGCGGGTCGAACACTGAAGCTTTCTTT. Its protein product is CASSLSGSNTEAFF.